A selection of T cell receptor beta chains follows, all from one sample in a study of metastatic and nonmetastatic thyroid tumors. Using MiXCR, TCRdb reanalyzed the PCR reads. The sample holds about 27,000 clones, 10% to 15% seen once. Sequenced material: blood. These receptors all come from a female donor with papillary thyroid cancer or a benign thyroid nodule (not recorded which). Some clones in this sample may be carry-over from other donors' samples. Each CDR3 is given with its conserved first and last residue. The D gene is left open where the match is weak. Clone size is shown for a subset of rows, as once, few, many or a class of expanded clone.

TRBV7-7	many	TRBJ2-3	TRBD2	TGTGCTAGCAGCCCTGGGACTAGCGGGATTTCAGATACGCAGTATTTT	CASSPGTSGISDTQYF
TRBV5-1	medium-sized	TRBJ1-1	-	TGCGCCAGCAGCTTAGGGGTAGACACTGAAGCTTTCTTT	CASSLGVDTEAFF
TRBV6-1	many	TRBJ1-5	-	TGTGCCAGCAGTGACGGGGGCCGGATGGGGCCCCAGCATTTT	CASSDGGRMGPQHF
TRBV12-3/TRBV12-4	few	TRBJ1-4	-	TGTGCCAGCAGTTTGTCAACCAGTGCTAATGAAGAACTGTTTTTT	CASSLSTSANEELFF
TRBV6-1	many	TRBJ1-4	-	TGTGCCAGCAGTGGGAACACCGGCGGGAGAGAAAAACTGTTTTTT	CASSGNTGGREKLFF
TRBV3-1	many	TRBJ2-3	TRBD2	TGTGCCAGCAGCCGTCTAAGCGGGATGAGCACAGATACGCAGTATTTT	CASSRLSGMSTDTQYF
TRBV6-1	many	TRBJ2-1	TRBD2	TGTGCCGGCAGTGAAGACTATGCGGGAGCTAATTGGCAGTTCTTC	CAGSEDYAGANWQFF
TRBV13	-	TRBJ2-1	TRBD2	TGTGCCAGCTCTAGCGGGAGGGGCAATGAGCAGTTCTTC	CASSSGRGNEQFF
TRBV12-5	many	TRBJ1-2	-	TGTGCTAGTGGTTTGGATTCTAATCCCGCCCGGTTTAACTATGGCTACACCTTC	CASGLDSNPARFNYGYTF
TRBV20-1	medium-sized	TRBJ2-2	-	TGCAGTGTCCTAGCCCCAGTTAACGGGGAGCTGTTTTTT	CSVLAPVNGELFF
TRBV6-1	few	TRBJ1-1	-	TGTGTCAGCAGTGAACGCCATGGGACATTTGGAGCTTTCTTT	CVSSERHGTFGAFF
TRBV4-1	-	TRBJ1-1	-	TGCGCCAGCAGCCAGGGAATGTCAGAAGCTTTCTTT	CASSQGMSEAFF
TRBV19	many	TRBJ2-3	-	TGTGCCAGTAGTTGGCTGGGATCGGATACGCAGTATTTT	CASSWLGSDTQYF